This T cell receptor (beta chain) was documented in a study of T cells after yellow fever vaccination. Study-wide results and limits: In FACS-sorted repertoires, abundant clonotypes from the bulk population could appear as contaminants. Most primary-vaccination clones recurred post-booster (roughly 96% CD4, around 86% CD8). A small proportion of clonotypes was detected in both the CD4 and CD8 compartments.

V was clipped by 3 bases and J by 0 bases, with 12 bases between them. CDR1 SGHTA and CDR2 FQGNSA come from the germline V gene. This CDR3 contains 15 residues. Template-switching 5'RACE yielded the TCR cDNA; a universal primer site and UMIs were added in the process. TCRdb used MiXCR to reprocess the 5' RACE reads, holding one entry per CDR3 protein. The data show a few hundred thousand distinct CDR3 sequences, roughly 6.8% seen once. As concerns this clonotype: The antigen is undetermined.

The sample consisted of PBMCs, taken roughly seven weeks after the first yellow fever vaccination. V is TRBV7-2 and J is TRBJ2-7; D not resolved. The clonotype originates from a man in his late teens or twenties who received the YFV17D yellow fever vaccine. The CDR3: CASSFGSGSSYEQYV. The CDR3 DNA sequence: TGTGCCAGCAGCTTTGGTTCCGGCAGCTCCTACGAGCAGTACGTC.